The entry below gives a single TCR beta chain sequence along with its context. This specimen belongs to a study of blood T cell repertoires in COVID-19. Cohort allocation depended upon clinical history that participants reported. CDR3 length equals 13 residues. V was trimmed by 10 bases and J by 5 bases, leaving 15 bases between them. Sequencing was performed with immunoSEQ multiplex PCR; in TCRdb, only in-frame clones are kept and a portion is missing. The repertoire has some 130,000 clones, less than 90% of them found once; the top ten carry approximately 20%. The TCR sequence derives from a man aged 25-45 years who had recovered from COVID-19. The sequencing sample was made of PBMCs or T cells enriched from blood (not recorded which). The chain carries TRBV12-3 or TRBV12-4 and TRBJ2-1; D not certain. CDR3 DNA: TGTGCCATCCAAAGCCCCAATGACAATGAGCAGTTCTTC. It is translated as CAIQSPNDNEQFF.